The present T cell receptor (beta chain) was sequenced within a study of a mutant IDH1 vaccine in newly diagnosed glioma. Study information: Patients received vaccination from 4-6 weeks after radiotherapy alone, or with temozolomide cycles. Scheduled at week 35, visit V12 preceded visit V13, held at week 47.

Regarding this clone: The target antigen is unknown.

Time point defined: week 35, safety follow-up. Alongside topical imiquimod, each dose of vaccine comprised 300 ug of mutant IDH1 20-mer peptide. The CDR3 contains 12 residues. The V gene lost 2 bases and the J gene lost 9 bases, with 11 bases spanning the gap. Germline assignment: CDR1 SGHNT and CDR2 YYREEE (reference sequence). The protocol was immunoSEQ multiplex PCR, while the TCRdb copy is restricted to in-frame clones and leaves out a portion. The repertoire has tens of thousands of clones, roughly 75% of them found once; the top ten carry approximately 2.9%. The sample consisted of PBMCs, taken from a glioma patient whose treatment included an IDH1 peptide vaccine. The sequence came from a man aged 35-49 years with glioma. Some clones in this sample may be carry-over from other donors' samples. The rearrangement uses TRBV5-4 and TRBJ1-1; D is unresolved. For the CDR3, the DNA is TGTGCCAGCAGCTTTGGAACGAGGCAAGCTTTCTTT. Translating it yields CASSFGTRQAFF.